The 8 T cell receptor beta chains listed next were all sequenced from one sample in a study of cytomegalovirus exposure and HLA in healthy donors. The PCR ran on 60 Vbeta and 13 Jbeta primers. Data came from immunoSEQ multiplex PCR; TCRdb stores just in-frame clones and leaves some out. The sample lists roughly 120,000 clones; around 64% were seen once. The specimen sequenced was PBMCs. The receptors were gathered from a woman aged 25 to 39 in good health and CMV-seronegative.

The sample holds a few counts of this clone. The sample has other DNA sequences that encode this CDR3 too. The rearrangement links TRBV5-1 to TRBJ2-1; D not certain. There are 11 residues in the CDR3. Germline V lookup: CDR1 SGHRS, CDR2 YFSETQ. Between the trimmed V and J ends, which lost 3 bases and 7 bases, there was a span of 5 bases. The CDR3 loop reads CASSYLNEQFF. The CDR3 nucleotides are TGCGCCAGCAGCTATTTAAATGAGCAGTTCTTC.

The chain employs TRBV19 and TRBJ2-1, with D perhaps TRBD2 (6 bases). Germline V CDR1 and CDR2: LNHDA, SQIVND (reference sequence). CDR3 length: 14 amino acids. Deletions cut 5 bases from V and 10 bases from J, with 18 bases between. The CDR3 loop is CASSLGSSGVEQFF. DNA of the CDR3: TGTGCCAGTAGTCTAGGATCGTCGGGGGTCGAGCAGTTCTTC.

This clone was detected only a few times. The chain has TRBV28 and TRBJ1-4; 9 nucleotides align to TRBD1. Per the germline V gene, CDR1 is MDHEN and CDR2 is SYDVKM. V shed 6 bases and J 8 bases; nucleotides not matched to a gene: 10. The CDR3 contains 15 residues. The CDR3 sequence: CASSLRTGAAEKLFF. CDR3 DNA sequence: TGTGCCAGCAGCCTTCGGACAGGGGCGGCGGAAAAACTGTTTTTT. The full variable domain, rest sourced from reference TRBV28 and TRBJ1-4, is DVKVTQSSRYLVKRTGEKVFLECVQDMDHENMFWYRQDPGLGLRLIYFSYDVKMKEKGDIPEGYSVSREKKERFSLILESASTNQTSMYLCASSLRTGAAEKLFFGSGTQLSVL.

The V gene is TRBV9, the J gene TRBJ2-7; the match to TRBD2 covers 12 bases. The CDR3 is 14 residues long. After removal of 0 bases from V and 7 bases from J, the junction contained 2 bases not matched to a gene. Germline V gives CDR1 SGDLS, CDR2 YYNGEE. CDR3 sequence: CASSVGLAGEEQYF. DNA for the CDR3: TGTGCCAGCAGCGTAGGACTAGCGGGAGAAGAGCAGTACTTC.

This clone occurred a few times. The chain combines TRBV30 with TRBJ1-1; no firm D call. Germline values: CDR1 GTSNPN, CDR2 SVGIG (reference sequence). Trimming left V 5 bases short and J 3 bases short, with 7 bases between. The CDR3 loop spans 11 amino acids. This CDR3 reads CAWYSYTEAFF. DNA of the CDR3: TGTGCCTGGTACAGTTACACTGAAGCTTTCTTT.

The chain joins TRBV7-9 to TRBJ2-2; 8 nucleotides align to TRBD2. Germline trimming cut 2 bases from V and 1 base from J; bases unmatched to any gene: 6. The CDR3 extends over 17 amino acids. Germline CDR1 and CDR2: SEHNR and FQNEAQ (reference sequence). CDR3 nucleotide sequence: TGTGCCAGCAGCTTATTGAAAGCGGGGGAGAACACCGGGGAGCTGTTTTTT. Encoded protein: CASSLLKAGENTGELFF.

The chain has TRBV5-8 and TRBJ1-5, with D possibly being TRBD1 (6 bases). The CDR3 is made up of 14 amino acids. V dropped 4 bases and J dropped 6 bases, with 14 bases sitting between them. Germline V gene sequence: CDR1 SGHTS, CDR2 YDEGEE. CDR3 nucleotides: TGTGCCAGCAGCAACCCGGGGGGCCGTCAGCCCCAGCATTTT. Translating gives CASSNPGGRQPQHF. Filled out from reference TRBV5-8 and TRBJ1-5, the complete variable domain reads EAGVTQSPTHLIKTRGQQATLRCSPISGHTSVYWYQQALGLGLQFLLWYDEGEERNRGNFPPRFSGRQFPNYSSELNVNALELEDSALYLCASSNPGGRQPQHFGDGTRLSIL.

This clone was detected a few times. This chain's CDR3 is CASSPTGAPYGYTF. Written as DNA, the CDR3 is TGTGCCAGTAGTCCTACAGGGGCTCCTTATGGCTACACCTTC. The chain links TRBV19 to TRBJ1-2; 7 bases agree with TRBD1. The CDR3 covers 14 residues. Germline trimming cut 5 bases from V and 5 bases from J; bases unmatched to any gene: 8. The V gene's germline CDR1 is LNHDA and CDR2 SQIVND (reference sequence).